The 9 T cell receptor beta chains presented below share a single source sample, sequenced in a study of T cell repertoires in cytomegalovirus infection. In TCRdb, the reads were re-called with MiXCR into one record per CDR3 protein. The sample holds about 240,000 distinct CDR3 sequences, about 7% seen once. The specimen was PBMCs. Every receptor here comes from a human donor in good health (CMV status not recorded). Some clones in this sample may be carry-over from other donors' samples.

Ten or more counts support this clonotype. The chain has TRBV12-5 and TRBJ1-2, with TRBD1 identical over 9 bases. V trimming: 4 bases; J trimming: 8 bases; junction bases outside the gene matches: 8. CDR1 is LGHNT and CDR2 is FRNRAP in the germline V gene. The CDR3 runs 14 residues. DNA of the CDR3: TGTGCTAGTGGTTGGTGGGACAGGGAAAAAGGCTACACCTTC. The encoded protein is CASGWWDREKGYTF.

In its sample, this clonotype was seen many times. V and J are TRBV28 and TRBJ1-5, with TRBD1 identical over 12 bases. V dropped 6 bases and J dropped 6; count of bases not matched to a gene: 6. Germline CDR1 reads MDHEN; CDR2 reads SYDVKM. The CDR3 spans 15 residues. The CDR3 sequence: CASRRGQGAVQPQHF. CDR3 bases: TGTGCCAGCAGAAGGGGACAGGGGGCGGTTCAGCCCCAGCATTTT.

V usage is TRBV5-5 and J usage is TRBJ2-4; 9 bases map to TRBD1. Germline CDR1 is SGHKS and CDR2 is YYEKEE (reference sequence). CDR3 length equals 18 residues. The junction had 12 bases not matched to a gene; V was cut back by 3 bases and J by 2 bases. CDR3 in amino acids: CASSSTHRDRVTKNIQYF. DNA of the CDR3: TGTGCCAGCAGCTCTACCCACCGGGACAGGGTAACCAAAAACATTCAGTACTTC.

This clonotype has ten or more counts. This chain links TRBV20-1 with TRBJ2-2; tentatively, D is TRBD1 (6 bases). Germline loops: CDR1 DFQATT, CDR2 SNEGSKA (reference sequence). V was trimmed by 0 bases and J by 5 bases, leaving 13 bases between them. The CDR3 is 15 amino acids. The CDR3 bases are TGCAGTGCTAGAGATAGGCACAGGGAAACCGGGGAGCTGTTTTTT. Encoded protein: CSARDRHRETGELFF.

There are many counts of this clonotype. The rearrangement uses TRBV7-9 and TRBJ1-4, with TRBD1 matching 7 bases. The CDR3 runs 16 residues. In germline, CDR1 is SEHNR, CDR2 FQNEAQ (reference sequence). With 3 bases clipped from V and 2 bases from J, the junction kept 6 bases outside the gene matches. CDR3 sequence (DNA): TGTGCCAGCAGCTTCTCGACAGGGAGGACTAATGAAAAACTGTTTTTT. Translating it yields CASSFSTGRTNEKLFF. Full variable domain (outside the CDR3, taken from reference TRBV7-9 and TRBJ1-4): DTGVSQNPRHKITKRGQNVTFRCDPISEHNRLYWYRQTLGQGPEFLTYFQNEAQLEKSRLLSDRFSAERPKGSFSTLEIQRTEQGDSAMYLCASSFSTGRTNEKLFFGSGTQLSVL.

This clonotype was observed a handful of times. The chain uses TRBV20-1 and TRBJ2-5; 8 bases are a match to TRBD1. Germline CDR1 and CDR2: DFQATT and SNEGSKA (reference sequence). Unmatched junction bases numbered 7, after V lost 0 bases and J lost 4 bases. The CDR3 runs 15 residues. DNA for the CDR3: TGCAGTGCTAGAGATCGTGCAGGGGGCGCAGAGACCCAGTACTTC. Its protein is CSARDRAGGAETQYF.

The chain joins TRBV20-1 to TRBJ2-1; 10 bases are shared with TRBD2. Germline V gene data show CDR1 as DFQATT and CDR2 as SNEGSKA (reference sequence). With 0 bases clipped from V and 4 bases from J, the junction kept 6 bases outside the gene matches. CDR3 length equals 16 residues. CDR3 residues: CSAREPASGGYNEQFF. The CDR3 coding sequence is TGCAGTGCTAGAGAGCCCGCTAGCGGGGGTTACAATGAGCAGTTCTTC.

This clonotype was seen many times. V usage is TRBV2 and J usage is TRBJ2-7; maybe TRBD1 (7 bases). Looked up from germline, CDR1 is SNHLY and CDR2 is FYNNEI. The CDR3 has 17 residues. The V end lost 1 base, the J end lost 4 bases, and 20 bases lay between the germline ends. The CDR3 protein is CASSEGRSGGLGYEQYF. For the CDR3, the DNA is TGTGCCAGCAGTGAAGGAAGGTCAGGGGGGCTGGGTTACGAGCAGTACTTC.

The chain combines TRBV5-1 with TRBJ1-1; D not resolved. Germline V lookup: CDR1 SGHRS, CDR2 YFSETQ. This CDR3 is 14 amino acids long. V lost 1 base to trimming and J lost 1 base, with 8 bases between them. CDR3 sequence (DNA): TGCGCCAGCAGCTTGTGGAGCACGAACACTGAAGCTTTCTTT. Translating it yields CASSLWSTNTEAFF.